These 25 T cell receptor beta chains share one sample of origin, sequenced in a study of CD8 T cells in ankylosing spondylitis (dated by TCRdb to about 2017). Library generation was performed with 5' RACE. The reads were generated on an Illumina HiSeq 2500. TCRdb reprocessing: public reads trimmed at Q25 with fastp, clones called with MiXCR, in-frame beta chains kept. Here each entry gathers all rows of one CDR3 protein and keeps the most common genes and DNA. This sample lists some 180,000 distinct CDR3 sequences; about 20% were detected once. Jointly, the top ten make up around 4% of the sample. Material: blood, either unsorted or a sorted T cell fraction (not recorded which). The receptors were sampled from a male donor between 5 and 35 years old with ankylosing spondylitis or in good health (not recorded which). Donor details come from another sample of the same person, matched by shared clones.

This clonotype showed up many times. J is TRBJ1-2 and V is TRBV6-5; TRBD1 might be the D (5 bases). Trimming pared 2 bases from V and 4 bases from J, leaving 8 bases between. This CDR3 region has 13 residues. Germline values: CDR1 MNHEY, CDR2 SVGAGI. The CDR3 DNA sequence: TGTGCCAGCAGTTACACAACAGGCTATGGCTACACCTTC. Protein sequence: CASSYTTGYGYTF.

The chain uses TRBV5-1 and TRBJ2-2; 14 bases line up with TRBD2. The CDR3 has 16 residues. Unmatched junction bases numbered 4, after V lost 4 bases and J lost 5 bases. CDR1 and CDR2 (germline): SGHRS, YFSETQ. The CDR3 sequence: CASSPGLAGGTGELFF. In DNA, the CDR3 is TGCGCCAGCAGCCCAGGACTAGCGGGAGGTACCGGGGAGCTGTTTTTT.

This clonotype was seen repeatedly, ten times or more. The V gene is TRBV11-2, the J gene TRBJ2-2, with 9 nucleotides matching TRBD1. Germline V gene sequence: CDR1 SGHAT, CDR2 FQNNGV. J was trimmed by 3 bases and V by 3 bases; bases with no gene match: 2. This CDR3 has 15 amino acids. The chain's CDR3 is CASSFGTGHTGELFF. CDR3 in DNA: TGTGCCAGCAGCTTCGGGACAGGGCACACCGGGGAGCTGTTTTTT.

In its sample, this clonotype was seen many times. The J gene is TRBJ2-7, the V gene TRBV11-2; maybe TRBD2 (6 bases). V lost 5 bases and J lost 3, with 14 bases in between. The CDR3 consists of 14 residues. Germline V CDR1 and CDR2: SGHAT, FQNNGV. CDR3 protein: CASSVKGRNYEQYF. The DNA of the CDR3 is TGTGCCAGCAGCGTTAAGGGGAGGAACTACGAGCAGTACTTC. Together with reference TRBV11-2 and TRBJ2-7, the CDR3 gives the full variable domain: EAGVAQSPRYKIIEKRQSVAFWCNPISGHATLYWYQQILGQGPKLLIQFQNNGVVDDSQLPKDRFSAERLKGVDSTLKIQPAKLEDSAVYLCASSVKGRNYEQYFGPGTRLTVT.

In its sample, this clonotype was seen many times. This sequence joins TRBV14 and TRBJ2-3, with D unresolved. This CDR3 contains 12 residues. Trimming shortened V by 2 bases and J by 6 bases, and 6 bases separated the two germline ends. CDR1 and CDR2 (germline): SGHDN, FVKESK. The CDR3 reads CASSQSGDTQYF. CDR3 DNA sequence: TGTGCCAGCAGCCAATCCGGGGATACGCAGTATTTT.

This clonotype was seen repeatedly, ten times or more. CDR3 DNA: TGTGCCAGCAGCTCAAGGTCTCTTCCCCCCAGGGATACGCAGTATTTT. It yields the protein CASSSRSLPPRDTQYF. The chain employs TRBV11-2 and TRBJ2-3; no definite D call. Germline V CDR1 and CDR2: SGHAT, FQNNGV. The CDR3 sequence is 16 residues long. V was trimmed by 4 bases and J by 6 bases, leaving 20 bases between them.

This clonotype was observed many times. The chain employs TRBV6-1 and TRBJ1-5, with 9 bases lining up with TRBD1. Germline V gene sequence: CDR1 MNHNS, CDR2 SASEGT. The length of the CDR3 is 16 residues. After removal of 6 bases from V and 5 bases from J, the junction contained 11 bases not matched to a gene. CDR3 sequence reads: CASRDQQGATYQPQHF. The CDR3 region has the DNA TGTGCCAGCAGGGATCAACAGGGGGCAACGTATCAGCCCCAGCATTTT.

The CDR3 sequence is CASSHQSGQGLSVYEQYF. In nucleotides, the CDR3 is TGTGCCAGCAGCCACCAGTCGGGACAGGGGTTGTCTGTCTACGAGCAGTACTTC. The chain joins TRBV11-2 to TRBJ2-7; 10 bases are shared with TRBD1. Germline-derived CDR1 and CDR2 are SGHAT and FQNNGV. The CDR3 contains 18 residues. The V and J ends lost 5 bases and 3 bases, in that order; junction bases with no gene match: 16.

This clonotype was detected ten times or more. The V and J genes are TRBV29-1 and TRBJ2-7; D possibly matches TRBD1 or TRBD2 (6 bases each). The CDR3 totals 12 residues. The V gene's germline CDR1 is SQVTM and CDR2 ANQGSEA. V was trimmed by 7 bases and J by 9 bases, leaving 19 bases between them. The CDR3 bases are TGCAGCGCTACGGGACCGACGGGGGCGCAGTACGTC. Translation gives CSATGPTGAQYV.

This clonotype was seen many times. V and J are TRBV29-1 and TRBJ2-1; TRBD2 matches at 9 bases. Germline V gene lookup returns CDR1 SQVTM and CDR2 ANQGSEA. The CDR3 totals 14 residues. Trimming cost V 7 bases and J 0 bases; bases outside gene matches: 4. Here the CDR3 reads CSAGAGGSYNEQFF. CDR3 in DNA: TGCAGCGCCGGAGCGGGGGGCTCCTACAATGAGCAGTTCTTC.

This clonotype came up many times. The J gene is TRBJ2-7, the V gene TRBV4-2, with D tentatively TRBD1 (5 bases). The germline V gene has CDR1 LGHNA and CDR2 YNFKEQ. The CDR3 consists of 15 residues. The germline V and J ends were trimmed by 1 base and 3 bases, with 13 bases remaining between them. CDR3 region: CASSQVGARSYEQYF. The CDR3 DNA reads TGTGCCAGCAGCCAAGTAGGGGCTAGGAGCTACGAGCAGTACTTC.

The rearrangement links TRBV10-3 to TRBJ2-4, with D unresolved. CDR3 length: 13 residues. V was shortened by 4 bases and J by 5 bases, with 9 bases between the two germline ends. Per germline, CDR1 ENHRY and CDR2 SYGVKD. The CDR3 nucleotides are TGTGCCATCAGTGGTGACACAGAAAACATTCAGTACTTC. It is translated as CAISGDTENIQYF.

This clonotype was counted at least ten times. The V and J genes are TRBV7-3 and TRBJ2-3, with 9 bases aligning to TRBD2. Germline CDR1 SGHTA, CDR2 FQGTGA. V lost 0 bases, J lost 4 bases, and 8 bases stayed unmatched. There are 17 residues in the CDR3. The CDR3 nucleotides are TGTGCCAGCAGCTTAACCCCGGCGGGAGGGTACCCAGATACGCAGTATTTT. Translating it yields CASSLTPAGGYPDTQYF.

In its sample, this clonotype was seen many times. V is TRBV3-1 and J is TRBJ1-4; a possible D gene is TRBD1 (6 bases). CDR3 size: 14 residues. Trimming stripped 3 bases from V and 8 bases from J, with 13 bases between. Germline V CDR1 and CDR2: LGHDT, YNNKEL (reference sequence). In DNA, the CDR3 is TGTGCCAGCAGCCACAGGGCGGGGGCAGAAAAACTGTTTTTT. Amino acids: CASSHRAGAEKLFF.

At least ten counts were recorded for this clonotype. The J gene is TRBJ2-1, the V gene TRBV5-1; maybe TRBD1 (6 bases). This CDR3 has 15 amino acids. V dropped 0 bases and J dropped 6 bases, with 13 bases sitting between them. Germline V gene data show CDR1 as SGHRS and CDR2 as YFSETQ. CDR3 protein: CASSLARAGVNEQFF. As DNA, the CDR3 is TGCGCCAGCAGCTTGGCCAGGGCAGGGGTCAATGAGCAGTTCTTC.

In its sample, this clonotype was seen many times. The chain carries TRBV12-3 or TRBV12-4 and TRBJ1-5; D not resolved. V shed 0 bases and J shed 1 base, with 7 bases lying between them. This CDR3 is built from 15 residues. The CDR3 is CASSLAPRSNQPQHF. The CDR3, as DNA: TGTGCCAGCAGTTTAGCGCCAAGAAGCAATCAGCCCCAGCATTTT.

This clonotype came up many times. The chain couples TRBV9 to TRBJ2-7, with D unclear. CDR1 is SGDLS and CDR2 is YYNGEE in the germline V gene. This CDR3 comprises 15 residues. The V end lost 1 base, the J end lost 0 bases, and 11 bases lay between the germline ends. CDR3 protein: CASSVSSASSYEQYF. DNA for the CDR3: TGTGCCAGCAGCGTATCGAGCGCGAGCTCCTACGAGCAGTACTTC.

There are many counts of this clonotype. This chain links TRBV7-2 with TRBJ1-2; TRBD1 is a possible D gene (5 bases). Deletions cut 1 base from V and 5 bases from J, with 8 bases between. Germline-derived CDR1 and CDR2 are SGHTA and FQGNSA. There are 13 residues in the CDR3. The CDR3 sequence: CASSLEGAYGYTF. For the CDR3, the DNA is TGTGCCAGCAGCTTAGAAGGGGCGTATGGCTACACCTTC.

The CDR3, as DNA: TGCAGCGTCAACCCCCTTCAGGGCTACAATGAGCAGTTCTTC. It is translated as CSVNPLQGYNEQFF. The V and J genes are TRBV29-1 and TRBJ2-1, with a tentative D call TRBD1 (5 bases). This CDR3 has 14 residues. Germline lookup yields CDR1 SQVTM and CDR2 ANQGSEA. V lost 6 bases to trimming and J lost 3 bases, with 15 bases between them.

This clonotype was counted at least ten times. The CDR3 DNA follows: TGTGCCAGCAGCTTAATTCTGGCAGAAGGAGAGCTGTTTTTT. Its translation is CASSLILAEGELFF. The chain employs TRBV11-2 and TRBJ2-2; D uncertain. The CDR3 covers 14 residues. Germline CDR1 reads SGHAT; CDR2 reads FQNNGV. The V end lost 2 bases, the J end lost 11 bases, and 15 bases lay between the germline ends.

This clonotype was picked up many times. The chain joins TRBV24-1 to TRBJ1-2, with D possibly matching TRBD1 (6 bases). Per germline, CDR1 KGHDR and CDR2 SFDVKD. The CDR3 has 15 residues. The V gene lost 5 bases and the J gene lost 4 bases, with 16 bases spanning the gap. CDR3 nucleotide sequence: TGTGCCACCAGTGGTAAAACAGGGATGTTCTATGGCTACACCTTC. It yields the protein CATSGKTGMFYGYTF.

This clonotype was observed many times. DNA of the CDR3: TGCGCCAGCAGCCAAGGGCGGAACACTGAAGCTTTCTTT. Its translation: CASSQGRNTEAFF. The chain joins TRBV4-3 to TRBJ1-1, with no clear D. The germline gives CDR1 LGHNA, CDR2 YSLEER. The CDR3 loop spans 13 amino acids. Trimming shortened V by 1 base and J by 1 base, and 4 bases separated the two germline ends.

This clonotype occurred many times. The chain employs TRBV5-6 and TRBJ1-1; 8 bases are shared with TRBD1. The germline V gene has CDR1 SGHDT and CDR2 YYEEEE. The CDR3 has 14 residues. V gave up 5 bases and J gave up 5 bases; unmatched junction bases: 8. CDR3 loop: CASRHRGRSTEAFF. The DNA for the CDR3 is TGTGCCAGCAGGCACAGGGGGAGGTCAACTGAAGCTTTCTTT. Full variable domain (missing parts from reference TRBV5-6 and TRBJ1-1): DAGVTQSPTHLIKTRGQQVTLRCSPKSGHDTVSWYQQALGQGPQFIFQYYEEEERQRGNFPDRFSGHQFPNYSSELNVNALLLGDSALYLCASRHRGRSTEAFFGQGTRLTVV.

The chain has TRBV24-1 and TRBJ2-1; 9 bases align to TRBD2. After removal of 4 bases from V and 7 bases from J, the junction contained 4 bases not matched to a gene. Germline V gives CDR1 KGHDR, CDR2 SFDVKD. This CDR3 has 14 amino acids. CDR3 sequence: CATSEAGGGNEQFF. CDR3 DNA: TGTGCCACCAGTGAAGCGGGGGGTGGGAATGAGCAGTTCTTC.

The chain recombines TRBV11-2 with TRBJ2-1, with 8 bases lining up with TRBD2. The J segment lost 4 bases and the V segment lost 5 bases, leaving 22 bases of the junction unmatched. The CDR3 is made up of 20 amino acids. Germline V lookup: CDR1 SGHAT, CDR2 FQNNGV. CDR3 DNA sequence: TGTGCCAGCAGCCAACCTCTAGGGAACCAGCGGGAGAGGGTGTACAATGAGCAGTTCTTC. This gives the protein CASSQPLGNQRERVYNEQFF.